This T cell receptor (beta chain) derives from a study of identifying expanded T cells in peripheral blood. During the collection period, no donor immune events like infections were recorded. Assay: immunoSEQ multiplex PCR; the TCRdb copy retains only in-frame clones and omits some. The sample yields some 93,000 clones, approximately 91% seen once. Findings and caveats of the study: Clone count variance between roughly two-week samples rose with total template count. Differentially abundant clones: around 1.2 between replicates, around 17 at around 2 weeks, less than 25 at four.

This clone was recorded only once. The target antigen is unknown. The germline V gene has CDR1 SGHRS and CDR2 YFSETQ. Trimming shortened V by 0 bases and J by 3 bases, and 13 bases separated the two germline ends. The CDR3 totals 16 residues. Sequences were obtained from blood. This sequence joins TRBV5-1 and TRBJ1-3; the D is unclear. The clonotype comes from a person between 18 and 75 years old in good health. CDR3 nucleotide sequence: TGCGCCAGCAGCTTGGTTGACTCCGGAGGTGGAAACACCATATATTTT. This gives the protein CASSLVDSGGGNTIYF.